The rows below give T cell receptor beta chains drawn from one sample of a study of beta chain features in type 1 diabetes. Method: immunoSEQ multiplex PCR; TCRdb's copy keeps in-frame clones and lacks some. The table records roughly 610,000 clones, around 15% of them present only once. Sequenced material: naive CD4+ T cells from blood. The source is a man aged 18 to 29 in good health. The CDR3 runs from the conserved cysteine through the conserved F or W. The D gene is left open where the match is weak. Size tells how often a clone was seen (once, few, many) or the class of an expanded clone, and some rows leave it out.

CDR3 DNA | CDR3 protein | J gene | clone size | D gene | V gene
TGTGCCAGCAACGCCGGGACAGGGGGGGGAGAGACCCAGTACTTC | CASNAGTGGGETQYF | TRBJ2-5 | few | TRBD1 | TRBV28
TGCAGCGTAACCGGGACAGGGCACTTC | CSVTGTGHF | TRBJ2-5 | - | TRBD1 | TRBV29-1
TGTGCCAGCAGCCAAGATAGAAAGGGGGCGAAACAAGAGACCCAGTACTTC | CASSQDRKGAKQETQYF | TRBJ2-5 | few | TRBD1 | TRBV4-2
TGTGCCACCAGCAGAGAGACTGCAACTAATGAAAAACTGTTTTTT | CATSRETATNEKLFF | TRBJ1-4 | - | - | TRBV15
TGTGCCAGCAGCTCACGCGGGACAGGGATATACGAGCAGTACTTC | CASSSRGTGIYEQYF | TRBJ2-7 | - | TRBD1 | TRBV28
TGTGCCAGTAGATCAAGGGAGGATGAAAAACTGTTTTTT | CASRSREDEKLFF | TRBJ1-4 | - | - | TRBV19
TGTGCCAGCTCACTCGAGGGGGAGACCCAGTACTTC | CASSLEGETQYF | TRBJ2-5 | - | - | TRBV18
TGTGCCAGCAGCGTCGGGCACATGGGGCCCTACGAGCAGTACTTC | CASSVGHMGPYEQYF | TRBJ2-7 | - | - | TRBV9
TGTGCCAGCAGCCCACAGGTCACCGGGGAGCTGTTTTTT | CASSPQVTGELFF | TRBJ2-2 | - | - | TRBV2
TGCGCCAGCAGCTTAGATGGACAGCGTGAAAAACTGTTTTTT | CASSLDGQREKLFF | TRBJ1-4 | - | - | TRBV5-1
TGCGCCAGCGGGGACAGGGACAACTATGGCTACACCTTC | CASGDRDNYGYTF | TRBJ1-2 | - | TRBD1 | TRBV5-1
TGTGCCAGCAGCCGGAGGGCCCTCGGGGGCATCAATCAGCCCCAGCATTTT | CASSRRALGGINQPQHF | TRBJ1-5 | - | - | TRBV5-6
TGTGCCAGCAGTTACTCCGGGACAGGTACCTACGAGCAGTACTTC | CASSYSGTGTYEQYF | TRBJ2-7 | - | TRBD1 | TRBV6-6
TGTGCCAGCAGCGTACAGGCTTACACTGAAGCTTTCTTT | CASSVQAYTEAFF | TRBJ1-1 | - | - | TRBV9
TGTGCTAGTGGTACTAGCGGGAGAACAGATACGCAGTATTTT | CASGTSGRTDTQYF | TRBJ2-3 | many | TRBD2 | TRBV12-5
TGTGCCAGCAGTGTGACAGCGGTTTACGAGCAGTACTTC | CASSVTAVYEQYF | TRBJ2-7 | - | - | TRBV6-1
TGCATGACAGGGACTCGGGGGGAAAAACTGTTTTTT | CMTGTRGEKLFF | TRBJ1-4 | few | TRBD1 | TRBV29-1